Below, 16 T cell receptor beta chains from the same sample are listed, as sequenced in a study of cytomegalovirus exposure and HLA in healthy donors (dated 2017 in TCRdb). The receptor library was made with the immunoSEQ multiplex PCR assay. For the multiplex PCR, a mixture combining 60 forward primers for TCR Vbeta segments and 13 reverse primers for TCR Jbeta segments was used. TCRdb limited this immuneACCESS table to in-frame rearrangements with V and J called. A share of clones is missing; checked studies link under half to unresolved V genes, and the rest is unexplained. The sample table lists hundreds of thousands of clones, 70% to 85% of them with a count of one. About 2.5% of the sample goes to the ten largest clones. The sequenced sample consisted of PBMCs. These receptors came from an older woman in good health and CMV-seropositive.

This chain joins TRBV6-1 and TRBJ2-3, with 10 bases fitting TRBD2. Germline-derived CDR1 and CDR2 are MNHNS and SASEGT. V lost 6 bases, J lost 4 bases, and 7 bases stayed unmatched. This CDR3 contains 15 residues. CDR3 sequence: CASRASGGYSDTQYF. As DNA, the CDR3 is TGTGCCAGCAGGGCTAGCGGGGGCTACTCAGATACGCAGTATTTT.

This clone was recorded a few times. For the CDR3, the DNA is TGCGCCAGCAGCTTGTCTACTGGGGCCAACGTCCTGACTTTC. Protein: CASSLSTGANVLTF. V gene TRBV5-1 combines with J gene TRBJ2-6, with unresolved D. V gave up 1 base and J gave up 2 bases, with 4 bases separating them. The CDR3 spans 14 residues. Germline CDR1 is SGHRS and CDR2 is YFSETQ.

The V and J genes are TRBV4-3 and TRBJ1-6; TRBD1 matches at 7 bases. Trimming at V came to 0 bases and at J to 5 bases, leaving 7 bases not matched to a gene. This CDR3 is built from 17 residues. The germline gives CDR1 LGHNA, CDR2 YSLEER. CDR3 residues: CASSQDTGTVNNSPLHF. The CDR3 DNA is TGCGCCAGCAGCCAAGACACAGGGACAGTAAATAATTCACCCCTCCACTTT.

The gene calls are TRBV4-2 and TRBJ2-5, with D maybe TRBD1 (6 bases). This CDR3 contains 14 residues. Trimming pared 4 bases from V and 3 bases from J, leaving 12 bases between. The V gene's germline CDR1 is LGHNA and CDR2 YNFKEQ. The CDR3, as DNA: TGTGCCAGCAGCCTACCAGGGGCGAAAGAGACCCAGTACTTC. Protein product: CASSLPGAKETQYF.

This clone was recorded only once. The J gene is TRBJ1-3, the V gene TRBV4-1, with D perhaps matching TRBD1 (6 bases). This CDR3 spans 16 amino acids. From germline, CDR1 is MGHRA and CDR2 YSYEKL. Trimming stripped 0 bases from V and 3 bases from J, with 12 bases between. The CDR3 region is CASSQEIGRGGNTIYF. The CDR3 DNA follows: TGCGCCAGCAGCCAAGAGATAGGCAGGGGTGGAAACACCATATATTTT.

V is TRBV6-1 and J is TRBJ1-2; the match to TRBD1 covers 9 bases. V shed 1 base and J 8 bases; nucleotides not matched to a gene: 8. Germline CDR1 is MNHNS and CDR2 is SASEGT. The length of the CDR3 is 15 residues. CDR3 nucleotides: TGTGCCAGCAGTGAAGGAGGGACAGGGCTATACGGCTACACCTTC. This codes for CASSEGGTGLYGYTF.

The CDR3 loop is CALTGTSYREQFF. The CDR3 DNA follows: TGTGCTTTGACCGGGACTAGTTACCGTGAGCAGTTCTTC. This chain links TRBV30 with TRBJ2-1; 8 nucleotides match TRBD2. The CDR3 length is 13 residues. The germline gives CDR1 GTSNPN, CDR2 SVGIG (reference sequence). Using reference TRBV30 and TRBJ2-1 for the parts outside the CDR3, the full variable domain is SQTIHQWPATLVQPVGSPLSLECTVEGTSNPNLYWYRQAAGRGLQLLFYSVGIGQISSEVPQNLSASRPQDRQFILSSKKLLLSDSGFYLCALTGTSYREQFFGPGTRLTVL.

The chain couples TRBV2 to TRBJ1-1, with D unclear. This CDR3 has 15 residues. V lost 4 bases and J lost 6, with 18 bases in between. Per the germline V gene, CDR1 is SNHLY and CDR2 is FYNNEI. CDR3 nucleotide sequence: TGTGCCAGCAGTGCTTACGGGGTCCGAGGGCCTGAAGCTTTCTTT. Protein: CASSAYGVRGPEAFF.

This clone was observed once. Other DNA sequences of this sample code for an identical CDR3. The chain carries TRBV7-9 and TRBJ2-2, with 9 nucleotides matching TRBD2. CDR1 SEHNR and CDR2 FQNEAQ come from the germline V gene (reference sequence). This CDR3 has 16 amino acids. Losses at the gene ends were 3 bases for V and 3 bases for J; bases not matched to a gene: 5. As DNA, the CDR3 is TGTGCCAGCAGCTTCTGGCGGGGGGGAGACACCGGGGAGCTGTTTTTT. Protein sequence: CASSFWRGGDTGELFF.

The chain is built from TRBV5-6 and TRBJ2-1, with 8 bases aligning to TRBD1. V dropped 4 bases and J dropped 4; count of bases not matched to a gene: 7. This CDR3 contains 15 residues. The germline CDR1 and CDR2 sequences are SGHDT and YYEEEE. The chain's CDR3 is CASSGRGLRYNEQFF. CDR3 coding DNA: TGTGCCAGCAGCGGCAGGGGGCTCAGGTACAATGAGCAGTTCTTC. The full variable domain, completed using reference TRBV5-6 and TRBJ2-1, is DAGVTQSPTHLIKTRGQQVTLRCSPKSGHDTVSWYQQALGQGPQFIFQYYEEEERQRGNFPDRFSGHQFPNYSSELNVNALLLGDSALYLCASSGRGLRYNEQFFGPGTRLTVL.

This clone showed up just once. The rearrangement links TRBV5-1 to TRBJ2-7, with a tentative D call TRBD1 (7 bases). The CDR3 sequence is 13 residues long. V dropped 7 bases and J dropped 2 bases, with 13 bases sitting between them. CDR1 SGHRS and CDR2 YFSETQ come from the germline V gene. This chain's CDR3 is CASGRGETYEQYF. The CDR3 DNA reads as TGCGCCAGCGGCAGGGGGGAAACCTACGAGCAGTACTTC. Variable domain in full (rest from reference TRBV5-1 and TRBJ2-7): KAGVTQTPRYLIKTRGQQVTLSCSPISGHRSVSWYQQTPGQGLQFLFEYFSETQRNKGNFPGRFSGRQFSNSRSEMNVSTLELGDSALYLCASGRGETYEQYFGPGTRLTVT.

The CDR3 spells CASSQVGGGVAGELFF. CDR3 nucleotides: TGCGCCAGCAGCCAAGTGGGGGGAGGGGTCGCCGGGGAGCTGTTTTTT. The rearrangement joins TRBV4-1 to TRBJ2-2, with TRBD2 matching 7 bases. V was clipped by 1 base and J by 6 bases; unmatched bases: 8. Germline V gene data show CDR1 as MGHRA and CDR2 as YSYEKL. CDR3 size: 16 residues.

V gene TRBV10-1 combines with J gene TRBJ2-3; D is possibly TRBD1 (6 bases). CDR3 length: 14 residues. V gave up 3 bases and J gave up 8 bases, with 15 bases separating them. Germline V gives CDR1 WNHNN, CDR2 SYGVQD (reference sequence). The CDR3 loop is CASSEATGYGTQYF. DNA of the CDR3: TGCGCCAGCAGTGAAGCCACAGGGTATGGTACGCAGTATTTT.

This chain connects TRBV6-5 to TRBJ1-2; D is ambiguous. The CDR3 is made up of 12 amino acids. Trimming stripped 6 bases from V and 5 bases from J, with 10 bases between. From germline, CDR1 is MNHEY and CDR2 SVGAGI. DNA for the CDR3: TGTGCCAGCAGAGAAGACAAATATGGCTACACCTTC. Encoded protein: CASREDKYGYTF.

A word on this clone: The junction differs from germline at one of its ends, possibly a read error. This chain connects TRBV5-6 to TRBJ1-5, with 8 bases that match TRBD1. This CDR3 has 16 residues. Germline CDR1 is SGHDT and CDR2 is YYEEEE. The CDR3 protein is CASSLAGGASTQPQHF. The CDR3 coding sequence is TGTGCCAGCAGCTTGGCAGGGGGCGCAAGCACTCAGCCCCAGCATTTT. The entire variable domain, with the rest obtained from reference TRBV5-6 and TRBJ1-5, is as follows: DAGVTQSPTHLIKTRGQQVTLRCSPKSGHDTVSWYQQALGQGPQFIFQYYEEEERQRGNFPDRFSGHQFPNYSSELNVNALLLGDSALYLCASSLAGGASTQPQHFGDGTRLSIL.

J is TRBJ2-5 and V is TRBV7-6; TRBD1 matches 8 bases. Germline V gene data show CDR1 as SGHVS and CDR2 as FNYEAQ. V shed 0 bases and J 4 bases; nucleotides not matched to a gene: 13. This CDR3 spans 18 amino acids. The CDR3 sequence is CASSLAPLSDRVGETQYF. In DNA form, the CDR3 reads TGTGCCAGCAGCTTAGCCCCTTTATCGGACAGGGTGGGAGAGACCCAGTACTTC.